The subject of this entry is one T cell receptor (beta chain). One end of the junction does not line up with germline, which may come from a read error. The entry originates in a study of regulatory T cells in long-lasting Graves disease. Study-level information: Freshly diagnosed Graves' patients had used antithyroid drugs for under 3 months.

This CDR3 is built from 13 residues. Germline CDR1 and CDR2: SSHAT and FNYEAQ (reference sequence). CDR3 regions were amplified by Arm-PCR using iRepertoire HTBI primers to build TCR beta libraries. Authors' methods: Across samples, more than 55 TRBV and some 14 TRBJ segments were found. TCRdb called the multiplex PCR reads again in MiXCR, with one record for every CDR3 protein. The V and J calls shown here were made by TCRdb, not taken from the authors' results. The repertoire holds roughly 520,000 distinct CDR3 sequences, approximately 12% seen once, with roughly 8.9% in the top ten. Time point given: newly diagnosed GD, antithyroid drugs for less than 3 months. The TCR library was made from RNA extracted from PBMCs. The collection involved drawing nine milliliters of peripheral blood into EDTA tubes. These data were likewise used in another study, on T cells in Graves' hyperthyroidism and ophthalmopathy. From that report: Disease duration under 2 months; hyperthyroidism patients were aged 18 to 65.

The chain employs TRBV7-7 and TRBJ2-5, with 7 bases identical to TRBD2. This sequence originates from a woman aged 25 to 39 with Graves disease. The sample here was peripheral blood mononuclear cells (PBMCs), taken at new diagnosis, from a patient treated with antithyroid drugs. For the CDR3, the DNA is TGTGCTAGCAGCCTTAGCGGGCTAGAGACCCAGTACTTC. Translated: CASSLSGLETQYF.